This T cell receptor beta chain was sequenced during a study of blood T cell repertoires in COVID-19. Study overall: Spain, Italy and the United States supplied samples that represented acute and convalescent COVID-19. PBMCs, B-cell-depleted T cells, or T cells were the source of the cDNA or gDNA that made up the material.

The CDR3 contains 14 residues. V lost 2 bases and J lost 2, with 7 bases in between. Germline values: CDR1 MNHNY, CDR2 SVGAGI (reference sequence). The authors' processing: Reference gene primer amplification in the assay estimated nucleated cell counts. Produced via immunoSEQ multiplex PCR; TCRdb's table is partial and in-frame only. Clonal size and the V and J genes are those of that table, whereas D and trimming came from the DNA. The sample gives some 250,000 clones, 82% of which show up once; roughly 3.3% is in the top ten. Specimen: peripheral blood. This receptor was obtained from a young woman with acute or convalescent COVID-19. The chain is built from TRBV6-6 and TRBJ2-1, with a weak D call TRBD2 (6 bases). The CDR3 DNA sequence: TGTGCCAGCAGTTACGGCGGGACCTACAATGAGCAGTTCTTC. Amino acid sequence: CASSYGGTYNEQFF.